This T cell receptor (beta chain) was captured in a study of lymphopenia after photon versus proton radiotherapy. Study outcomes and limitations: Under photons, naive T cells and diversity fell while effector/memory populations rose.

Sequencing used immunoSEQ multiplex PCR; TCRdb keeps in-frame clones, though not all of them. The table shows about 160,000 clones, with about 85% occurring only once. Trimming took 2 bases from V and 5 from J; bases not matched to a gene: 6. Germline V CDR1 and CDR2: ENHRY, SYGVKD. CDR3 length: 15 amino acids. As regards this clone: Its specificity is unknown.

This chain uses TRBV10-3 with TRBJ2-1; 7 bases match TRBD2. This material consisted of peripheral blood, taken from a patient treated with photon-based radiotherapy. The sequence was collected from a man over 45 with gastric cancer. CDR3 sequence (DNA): TGTGCCATCAGTGAGGGTGCGGGAGAGAACAATGAGCAGTTCTTC. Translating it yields CAISEGAGENNEQFF.